Each of the 28 T cell receptor beta chains below was sequenced from the same sample in a study of beta chain features in type 1 diabetes. The study reverse transcribed the entire isolated RNA, so it sequenced expressed TCRB transcripts. Produced via immunoSEQ multiplex PCR; TCRdb's table is partial and in-frame only. The repertoire has around 300,000 clones, approximately 8.1% of them found once; the top ten carry about 0.93%. The sample taken for sequencing was central memory CD4+ T cells from blood. These receptors all come from a woman aged 18-29 years in good health.

This clone was recorded a few times. This sequence joins TRBV9 and TRBJ2-7, with 7 bases fitting TRBD2. The CDR3 extends over 16 amino acids. V shed 0 bases, J shed 0 bases, and the junction held 6 bases outside the gene matches. Germline loops: CDR1 SGDLS, CDR2 YYNGEE. CDR3 loop: CASSVDWASGSYEQYF. CDR3 nucleotide sequence: TGTGCCAGCAGCGTAGATTGGGCTAGCGGCTCCTACGAGCAGTACTTC.

The rearrangement joins TRBV7-2 to TRBJ2-1, with D perhaps assigned TRBD1 or TRBD2 (5 bases each). There are 19 residues in the CDR3. Germline CDR1 is SGHTA and CDR2 is FQGNSA. V was pared by 3 bases and J by 0 bases, with 21 bases between. CDR3 sequence: CASSFMLVGSGSSYNEQFF. In DNA form, the CDR3 reads TGTGCCAGCAGCTTTATGCTAGTTGGTTCAGGGAGCTCCTACAATGAGCAGTTCTTC.

This clone was observed a few times. The chain links TRBV7-2 to TRBJ1-5; no firm D call. The CDR3 runs to 13 residues. Trimming removed 4 bases at V and 10 bases at J, with 14 bases between. CDR1 is SGHTA, CDR2 FQGNSA, per germline. DNA for the CDR3: TGTGCCAGCAGCTCGACTGCAAATCGTCCCCAGCATTTT. Encoded protein: CASSSTANRPQHF.

This clone is labeled as medium-sized. V usage is TRBV15 and J usage is TRBJ2-1; D remains ambiguous. The germline V gene encodes CDR1 LNHNV and CDR2 YYDKDF (reference sequence). The ends were cut back, 5 bases at V and 2 bases at J, with 7 bases in the middle. The CDR3 is made up of 13 amino acids. The CDR3 protein is CATSLRAYNEQFF. In DNA form, the CDR3 reads TGTGCCACCAGCCTCCGGGCCTACAATGAGCAGTTCTTC.

The chain links TRBV29-1 to TRBJ2-2; D may be TRBD1 or TRBD2 (5 bases each). There are 13 residues in the CDR3. Trimming removed 5 bases from V and 6 bases from J, with 13 bases in between. Germline CDR1 is SQVTM and CDR2 is ANQGSEA. This CDR3 is CSVRDERAGELFF. Here the CDR3 DNA reads TGCAGCGTTCGGGACGAGAGGGCCGGGGAGCTGTTTTTT.

In regard to this clone: Compared with germline, one end of the junction differs, possibly owing to a read error. The chain recombines TRBV7-7 with TRBJ2-3, with 11 bases matching TRBD2. CDR1 and CDR2 (germline): SSHAT, FNYEAQ (reference sequence). The CDR3 is 15 amino acids. CDR3 bases: TGTGCTAGCAGCCCGATAGCGGGAGGGCCCCATACGCAGTATTTT. Its protein is CASSPIAGGPHTQYF.

This clone was seen a few times. The chain joins TRBV15 to TRBJ1-6; no clear D gene. The CDR3 runs 12 residues. Trimming left V 0 bases short and J 12 bases short, with 6 bases between. Germline-derived CDR1 and CDR2 are LNHNV and YYDKDF (reference sequence). CDR3 region: CATSRDRIPLHF. CDR3 sequence (DNA): TGTGCCACCAGCAGAGATCGAATACCCCTCCACTTT.

The CDR3 region has the DNA TGTGCCAGCAGTCCCCAGGGGAAGGGCTACACCTTC. Its translation is CASSPQGKGYTF. The chain recombines TRBV28 with TRBJ1-2; a possible D gene is TRBD1 (6 bases). Trimming shortened V by 5 bases and J by 8 bases, and 12 bases separated the two germline ends. The CDR3 is 12 residues long. Germline V CDR1 and CDR2: MDHEN, SYDVKM.

V gene TRBV4-3 combines with J gene TRBJ1-1; D gene ambiguous. The V gene lost 1 base and the J gene lost 4 bases, with 10 bases spanning the gap. The CDR3 is 14 amino acids. From germline, CDR1 is LGHNA and CDR2 YSLEER. The CDR3 coding sequence is TGCGCCAGCAGCCAAGTAGGGAGGTCCACTGAAGCTTTCTTT. This sequence encodes CASSQVGRSTEAFF.

The genes are TRBV7-7 and TRBJ2-2; D is ambiguous. The CDR3 is made up of 13 amino acids. Trimming shortened V by 5 bases and J by 5 bases, and 9 bases separated the two germline ends. Germline V lookup: CDR1 SSHAT, CDR2 FNYEAQ (reference sequence). CDR3 residues: CASSRDLTGELFF. The CDR3 DNA is TGTGCCAGCAGCCGTGACCTTACCGGGGAGCTGTTTTTT.

This clone has just a few counts. V gene TRBV2 combines with J gene TRBJ1-2, with 8 positions matching TRBD1. The V and J ends lost 1 base and 4 bases, in that order; junction bases with no gene match: 5. The CDR3 loop spans 15 amino acids. CDR1 SNHLY and CDR2 FYNNEI come from the germline V gene. As DNA, the CDR3 is TGTGCCAGCAGTGAAGAGGGGACAGGCGGCTATGGCTACACCTTC. Translation: CASSEEGTGGYGYTF.

This clone was detected a few times. The chain recombines TRBV5-4 with TRBJ1-2; 7 bases are shared with TRBD1. The CDR3 runs 13 residues. CDR1 and CDR2 from the germline V gene are SGHNT and YYREEE (reference sequence). Trimming cost V 5 bases and J 10 bases; bases outside gene matches: 11. CDR3 bases: TGTGCCAGCAGTTACGACAGGGTCCAATCCTACACCTTC. Its protein is CASSYDRVQSYTF.

This clone was found many times. Other DNA sequences in the same sample also yield this CDR3. The chain joins TRBV18 to TRBJ1-1; D unresolved. Looked up from germline, CDR1 is KGHSH and CDR2 is LQKENI. The V gene lost 2 bases and the J gene lost 6 bases, with 7 bases spanning the gap. This CDR3 spans 12 amino acids. CDR3 bases: TGTGCCAGCTCACCAAGGCAGCCTGAAGCTTTCTTT. Its translation is CASSPRQPEAFF.

V gene TRBV4-1 combines with J gene TRBJ2-5; maybe TRBD2 (6 bases). The CDR3 length is 16 residues. The V gene lost 4 bases and the J gene lost 2 bases, with 17 bases spanning the gap. CDR1 is MGHRA and CDR2 is YSYEKL in the germline V gene. In DNA, the CDR3 is TGCGCCAGCAGCCCAGGACTAACTCCAACTCAAGAGACCCAGTACTTC. This gives the protein CASSPGLTPTQETQYF.

In this sample, this clone turned up many times. The rearrangement uses TRBV6-5 and TRBJ1-2; 8 nucleotides match TRBD1. The trim removed 2 bases at V and 8 bases at J, leaving 4 bases unmatched. There are 13 residues in the CDR3. Germline CDR1 is MNHEY and CDR2 is SVGAGI. CDR3 in amino acids: CASSYLDRDGYTF. The DNA of the CDR3 is TGTGCCAGCAGTTACCTGGACAGGGACGGCTACACCTTC.

The genes are TRBV4-2 and TRBJ2-2; 8 bases map to TRBD1. This CDR3 comprises 16 residues. V dropped 4 bases and J dropped 6; count of bases not matched to a gene: 10. Germline assignment: CDR1 LGHNA and CDR2 YNFKEQ. DNA for the CDR3: TGTGCCAGCAGCCCTCCCGGGACAGGAACCCCCGGGGAGCTGTTTTTT. It is translated as CASSPPGTGTPGELFF.

In this sample, this clone turned up many times. The rearrangement links TRBV18 to TRBJ2-5; D might be TRBD1 (5 bases). Trimming removed 6 bases at V and 3 bases at J, with 14 bases between. Germline assignment: CDR1 KGHSH and CDR2 LQKENI. CDR3 size: 14 residues. The CDR3 loop is CASSRIDRKETQYF. The CDR3 bases are TGTGCCAGCTCCCGAATCGACAGAAAAGAGACCCAGTACTTC.

Many counts were recorded for this clone. The same CDR3 is also encoded by other DNA sequences in this sample. CDR3 amino acids: CASSLQGANYGYTF. The CDR3 DNA follows: TGTGCCAGCAGTCTACAGGGAGCTAACTATGGCTACACCTTC. The chain recombines TRBV2 with TRBJ1-2; tentative D call: TRBD1 (6 bases). V lost 5 bases and J 0 bases, leaving 10 bases between the germline ends. This CDR3 has 14 residues. Germline V gene data show CDR1 as SNHLY and CDR2 as FYNNEI.

The chain carries TRBV4-2 and TRBJ2-3; possibly TRBD2 for D (7 bases). The germline V gene encodes CDR1 LGHNA and CDR2 YNFKEQ. The CDR3 totals 18 residues. V gave up 5 bases and J gave up 0 bases, with 21 bases separating them. The DNA of the CDR3 is TGTGCCAGCAGCGGGGCTTACGGGGGGCTCGCTAGCACAGATACGCAGTATTTT. This codes for CASSGAYGGLASTDTQYF.

The rearrangement joins TRBV7-3 to TRBJ2-7, with D tentatively TRBD1 or TRBD2 (5 bases each). The CDR3 spans 14 residues. Germline CDR1 is SGHTA and CDR2 is FQGTGA. V lost 5 bases and J lost 6, with 17 bases in between. CDR3 residues: CASSVGLQQGEQYV. The DNA for the CDR3 is TGTGCCAGCAGCGTCGGACTTCAGCAGGGCGAGCAGTACGTC.

This clone occurred a few times. The genes are TRBV2 and TRBJ1-2, with 9 positions matching TRBD1. The CDR3 runs to 13 residues. Germline values: CDR1 SNHLY, CDR2 FYNNEI. The V and J ends lost 5 bases and 5 bases, in that order; junction bases with no gene match: 3. The CDR3 region is CASSRDREYGYTF. DNA of the CDR3: TGTGCCAGCAGTCGGGACAGGGAATATGGCTACACCTTC.

The chain joins TRBV9 to TRBJ2-1; D unclear. The CDR3 consists of 14 residues. Between the trimmed V and J ends, which lost 4 bases and 9 bases, there was a span of 17 bases. Germline loops: CDR1 SGDLS, CDR2 YYNGEE. CDR3 in amino acids: CASSTRVGQGEQFF. The CDR3 nucleotides are TGTGCCAGCAGCACACGGGTGGGCCAAGGTGAGCAGTTCTTC.

As regards this clone: Other nucleotide sequences from this sample produce the same CDR3. The chain combines TRBV7-9 with TRBJ1-1; 7 positions match TRBD1. CDR1 is SEHNR, CDR2 FQNEAQ, per germline (reference sequence). J was trimmed by 1 base and V by 6 bases; bases with no gene match: 2. The CDR3 runs to 13 residues. The CDR3 nucleotides are TGTGCCAGCAGTAGACAGGGGAACACTGAAGCTTTCTTT. It is translated as CASSRQGNTEAFF.

This clone was observed a handful of times. The chain couples TRBV13 to TRBJ2-3, with TRBD2 identical over 9 bases. Per germline, CDR1 PRHDT and CDR2 FYEKMQ (reference sequence). After removal of 6 bases from V and 1 base from J, the junction contained 5 bases not matched to a gene. The CDR3 runs 15 residues. The CDR3 nucleotides are TGTGCCAGCAGGGTCCGGACTAGCGGCACAGATACGCAGTATTTT. Translation gives CASRVRTSGTDTQYF. Supplemented by reference TRBV13 and TRBJ2-3, the full variable domain reads AAGVIQSPRHLIKEKRETATLKCYPIPRHDTVYWYQQGPGQDPQFLISFYEKMQSDKGSIPDRFSAQQFSDYHSELNMSSLELGDSALYFCASRVRTSGTDTQYFGPGTRLTVL.

This clone was recorded a few times. The J gene is TRBJ2-2, the V gene TRBV7-2; a possible D gene is TRBD2 (5 bases). CDR1 and CDR2 from the germline V gene are SGHTA and FQGNSA. The ends were cut back, 6 bases at V and 4 bases at J, with 21 bases in the middle. This CDR3 has 17 amino acids. The CDR3 reads CASRREAVGGGTGELFF. As DNA, the CDR3 is TGTGCCAGCAGACGAGAGGCAGTTGGCGGAGGCACCGGGGAGCTGTTTTTT.

This chain connects TRBV5-1 to TRBJ2-5; 10 positions match TRBD1. V lost 2 bases and J lost 2; bases outside the gene matches: 15. CDR1 and CDR2 from the germline V gene are SGHRS and YFSETQ. CDR3 size: 19 residues. CDR3 residues: CASSFSPISGTGAQETQYF. DNA of the CDR3: TGCGCCAGCAGCTTCAGCCCAATTTCCGGGACAGGGGCTCAAGAGACCCAGTACTTC.

This clone was detected a few times. J is TRBJ1-2 and V is TRBV5-6; weak D call: TRBD1 (6 bases). V was pared by 5 bases and J by 5 bases, with 10 bases between. Germline CDR1 SGHDT, CDR2 YYEEEE. The CDR3 has 12 amino acids. CDR3 sequence: CASSWGAYGYTF. The CDR3 DNA reads as TGTGCCAGCAGTTGGGGGGCATATGGCTACACCTTC.

In this sample, this clone turned up many times. The chain links TRBV29-1 to TRBJ2-5, with TRBD1 identical over 7 bases. V lost 6 bases to trimming and J lost 5 bases; unmatched junction nucleotides: 9. The CDR3 loop spans 13 amino acids. Germline assignment: CDR1 SQVTM and CDR2 ANQGSEA. CDR3 in amino acids: CSVRDRVWETQYF. The DNA for the CDR3 is TGCAGCGTCCGAGACAGGGTTTGGGAGACCCAGTACTTC. The whole variable domain, filled in from reference TRBV29-1 and TRBJ2-5, reads SAVISQKPSRDICQRGTSLTIQCQVDSQVTMMFWYRQQPGQSLTLIATANQGSEATYESGFVIDKFPISRPNLTFSTLTVSNMSPEDSSIYLCSVRDRVWETQYFGPGTRLLVL.